Shown below are 21 T cell receptor beta chains from a single sample sequenced in a study of T cell changes during pregnancy in multiple sclerosis. Clones were sequenced by immunoSEQ multiplex PCR, and TCRdb holds only the in-frame ones, with some missing. The table has about 51,000 clones, 93% seen once. The source was peripheral blood, collected in the second trimester of pregnancy. Receptor source: a female donor with multiple sclerosis, enrolled in a pregnancy study.

This chain connects TRBV6-6 to TRBJ1-1; no clear D. Germline V gene lookup returns CDR1 MNHNY and CDR2 SVGAGI (reference sequence). The CDR3 covers 15 residues. Trimming stripped 2 bases from V and 3 bases from J, with 13 bases between. The CDR3 spells CASSYDQQVYTEAFF. CDR3 DNA sequence: TGTGCCAGCAGTTACGACCAGCAGGTGTACACTGAAGCTTTCTTT.

This chain uses TRBV6-1 with TRBJ1-3; D is unresolved. V was shortened by 6 bases and J by 0 bases, with 9 bases between the two germline ends. This CDR3 comprises 14 residues. Per the germline V gene, CDR1 is MNHNS and CDR2 is SASEGT. Written as DNA, the CDR3 is TGTGCCAGCAGCCCACTGGTCTCTGGAAACACCATATATTTT. Amino acid sequence: CASSPLVSGNTIYF.

This rearrangement joins TRBV5-1 to TRBJ1-1; D gene ambiguous. The V gene's germline CDR1 is SGHRS and CDR2 YFSETQ. Between the trimmed V and J ends, which lost 2 bases and 0 bases, there was a span of 5 bases. CDR3 length equals 13 residues. The CDR3 DNA sequence: TGCGCCAGCAGCTTCTTCGTGAACACTGAAGCTTTCTTT. It specifies CASSFFVNTEAFF.

The V gene is TRBV18, the J gene TRBJ2-7; maybe TRBD1 (5 bases). The V and J ends lost 2 bases and 5 bases respectively, with 10 bases between them. Germline CDR1 is KGHSH and CDR2 is LQKENI. The CDR3 sequence is 13 residues long. The CDR3 loop reads CASSPGAGNEQYF. The CDR3 DNA follows: TGTGCCAGCTCACCAGGGGCAGGGAACGAGCAGTACTTC.

CDR3 loop: CASAPGTGGYEQYF. CDR3 in DNA: TGTGCCAGTGCCCCAGGGACAGGGGGATACGAGCAGTACTTC. V gene TRBV19 combines with J gene TRBJ2-7; the match to TRBD1 covers 11 bases. Germline CDR1 LNHDA, CDR2 SQIVND (reference sequence). CDR3 length: 14 amino acids. The ends lost 8 bases at V and 4 bases at J; junction bases unmatched: 7.

The genes are TRBV28 and TRBJ2-7; 14 bases line up with TRBD2. CDR3 length equals 16 residues. Germline V gene data show CDR1 as MDHEN and CDR2 as SYDVKM. V gave up 4 bases and J gave up 6 bases; unmatched junction bases: 8. This chain's CDR3 is CASSSPRTSGRIEQYF. CDR3 nucleotides: TGTGCCAGCAGTTCTCCTCGGACTAGCGGGAGGATCGAGCAGTACTTC.

V usage is TRBV27 and J usage is TRBJ2-1; no definite D call. The CDR3 consists of 11 residues. The germline V gene has CDR1 MNHEY and CDR2 SMNVEV (reference sequence). V was pared by 7 bases and J by 4 bases, with 5 bases between. CDR3 in amino acids: CASKAYNEQFF. The CDR3 DNA reads TGTGCCAGCAAAGCTTACAATGAGCAGTTCTTC.

The CDR3 reads CSIQTGWLYNEQFF. CDR3 DNA: TGCAGCATTCAGACAGGGTGGCTTTACAATGAGCAGTTCTTC. The V gene is TRBV29-1, the J gene TRBJ2-1; 7 positions agree with TRBD1. The CDR3 sequence is 14 residues long. The V gene end was trimmed by 8 bases and the J gene end by 4 bases; junction bases not matched to a gene: 11. The V gene's germline CDR1 is SQVTM and CDR2 ANQGSEA.

The chain has TRBV7-3 and TRBJ2-1; D perhaps matches TRBD1 (6 bases). Per the germline V gene, CDR1 is SGHTA and CDR2 is FQGTGA. The CDR3 contains 13 residues. Trimming stripped 2 bases from V and 5 bases from J, with 7 bases between. The CDR3 nucleotides are TGTGCCAGCAGCTTAGGACAGAACAATGAGCAGTTCTTC. The encoded protein is CASSLGQNNEQFF.

This chain links TRBV28 with TRBJ1-3, with D hard to call. Deletions cut 1 base from V and 4 bases from J, with 2 bases between. This CDR3 spans 12 amino acids. Germline CDR1 is MDHEN and CDR2 is SYDVKM. The CDR3 spells CASSLSGNTIYF. In DNA form, the CDR3 reads TGTGCCAGCAGTTTATCAGGAAACACCATATATTTT.

V usage is TRBV4-3 and J usage is TRBJ2-7; 10 bases match TRBD2. This CDR3 region has 16 residues. Trimming took 1 base from V and 7 from J; bases not matched to a gene: 10. Germline-derived CDR1 and CDR2 are LGHNA and YSLEER. In DNA form, the CDR3 reads TGCGCCAGCAGCCAAGCACCACCTAGCGGGAGATTTGAGCAGTACTTC. It translates to CASSQAPPSGRFEQYF.

The chain is built from TRBV5-6 and TRBJ1-2; D is unclear. V was clipped by 0 bases and J by 8 bases, with 5 bases between them. The germline V gene has CDR1 SGHDT and CDR2 YYEEEE. The CDR3 has 11 amino acids. The CDR3 DNA reads as TGTGCCAGCAGCTTGGGTAGCGGCTACACCTTC. It yields the protein CASSLGSGYTF.

This clone was recorded only once. The chain uses TRBV9 and TRBJ2-1; D unclear. In germline, CDR1 is SGDLS, CDR2 YYNGEE. This CDR3 has 16 amino acids. V lost 0 bases and J lost 5, with 15 bases in between. The CDR3 is CASSVGSVYFDNEQFF. The CDR3 coding sequence is TGTGCCAGCAGCGTAGGAAGCGTTTACTTTGACAATGAGCAGTTCTTC.

This sequence joins TRBV5-1 and TRBJ2-1, with 11 bases identical to TRBD2. Trimming took 4 bases from V and 0 from J; bases not matched to a gene: 3. The CDR3 loop spans 16 amino acids. Germline V lookup: CDR1 SGHRS, CDR2 YFSETQ. The DNA for the CDR3 is TGCGCCAGCAGCCCTACTAGCGGGAGCTCCTACAATGAGCAGTTCTTC. Translation gives CASSPTSGSSYNEQFF.

The chain combines TRBV30 with TRBJ1-1, with D unresolved. Germline loops: CDR1 GTSNPN, CDR2 SVGIG (reference sequence). This CDR3 has 15 residues. Trimming cost V 7 bases and J 4 bases, with 22 bases left between them. The CDR3 loop is CAFWGRGAEGTEAFF. CDR3 in DNA: TGTGCCTTCTGGGGAAGAGGTGCCGAGGGCACTGAAGCTTTCTTT.

The rearrangement uses TRBV9 and TRBJ1-2; maybe TRBD1 (6 bases). Trimming cost V 2 bases and J 0 bases, with 11 bases left between them. In germline, CDR1 is SGDLS, CDR2 YYNGEE. The CDR3 contains 15 residues. The CDR3 DNA reads as TGTGCCAGCAGCGTCCTGGACAGCTCTAACTATGGCTACACCTTC. Amino acids: CASSVLDSSNYGYTF.

The chain links TRBV5-4 to TRBJ2-2; TRBD2 matches 8 bases. The V segment lost 4 bases and the J segment 1 base; nucleotides outside the gene matches: 6. Germline CDR1 SGHNT, CDR2 YYREEE (reference sequence). The CDR3 covers 16 residues. The chain's CDR3 is CASSHELAENTGELFF. The CDR3 region has the DNA TGTGCCAGCAGCCATGAACTAGCGGAGAACACCGGGGAGCTGTTTTTT.

This sequence joins TRBV29-1 and TRBJ2-7, with TRBD2 matching over 9 bases. With 4 bases clipped from V and 3 bases from J, the junction kept 16 bases outside the gene matches. Germline V gives CDR1 SQVTM, CDR2 ANQGSEA. The CDR3 is 17 residues long. CDR3 in DNA: TGCAGCGTTGTCCGGCCTAGCGGGAAATTCGGAAGCTACGAGCAGTACTTC. Amino acids: CSVVRPSGKFGSYEQYF.

This rearrangement joins TRBV10-2 to TRBJ2-7; TRBD1 might be the D (5 bases). V lost 1 base, J lost 1 base, and 8 bases lay in between. The CDR3 consists of 14 residues. The germline CDR1 and CDR2 sequences are WSHSY and SAAADI. CDR3 sequence: CASSEWGSSYEQYF. CDR3 nucleotides: TGCGCCAGCAGTGAGTGGGGCAGTTCCTACGAGCAGTACTTC.

CDR3 in amino acids: CASSLAGTHRETQYF. The CDR3 coding sequence is TGTGCCAGCAGCTTAGCAGGGACTCATCGCGAGACCCAGTACTTC. The chain employs TRBV7-9 and TRBJ2-5; TRBD2 is a possible D gene (6 bases). The V gene lost 0 bases and the J gene lost 5 bases, with 13 bases spanning the gap. Germline-derived CDR1 and CDR2 are SEHNR and FQNEAQ (reference sequence). The CDR3 is 15 amino acids.

This chain links TRBV20-1 with TRBJ1-1; D might be TRBD1 (6 bases). V shed 5 bases and J shed 6 bases, with 10 bases lying between them. This CDR3 is built from 11 residues. Per the germline V gene, CDR1 is DFQATT and CDR2 is SNEGSKA (reference sequence). The CDR3 DNA follows: TGCAGTGCTCGTGGACAGCCTGAAGCTTTCTTT. Translation: CSARGQPEAFF.